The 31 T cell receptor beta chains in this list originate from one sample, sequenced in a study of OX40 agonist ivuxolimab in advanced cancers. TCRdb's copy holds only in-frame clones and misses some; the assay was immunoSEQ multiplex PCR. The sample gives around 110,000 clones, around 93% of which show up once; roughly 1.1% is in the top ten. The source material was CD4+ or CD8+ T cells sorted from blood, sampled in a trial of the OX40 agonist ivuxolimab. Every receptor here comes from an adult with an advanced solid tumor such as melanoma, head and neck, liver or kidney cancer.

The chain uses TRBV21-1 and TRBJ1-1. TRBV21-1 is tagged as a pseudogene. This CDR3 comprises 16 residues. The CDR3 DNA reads TGTGCCAGCAGCAAATTTGACCCGGCCAAACACACTGAAGCTTTCTTT. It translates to CASSKFDPAKHTEAFF.

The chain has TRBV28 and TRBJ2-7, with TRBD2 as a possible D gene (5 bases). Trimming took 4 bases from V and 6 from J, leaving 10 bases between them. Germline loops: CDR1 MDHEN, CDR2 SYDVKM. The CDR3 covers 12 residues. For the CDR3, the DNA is TGTGCCAGCAGTTCCCGGCTAGCCGAGCAGTACTTC. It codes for CASSSRLAEQYF.

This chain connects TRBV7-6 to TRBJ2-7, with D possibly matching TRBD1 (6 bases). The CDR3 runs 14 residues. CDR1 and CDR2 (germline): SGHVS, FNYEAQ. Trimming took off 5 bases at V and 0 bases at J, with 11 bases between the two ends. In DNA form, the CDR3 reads TGTGCCAGCAGCCCGCGGACAGTCTCCTACGAGCAGTACTTC. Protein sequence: CASSPRTVSYEQYF.

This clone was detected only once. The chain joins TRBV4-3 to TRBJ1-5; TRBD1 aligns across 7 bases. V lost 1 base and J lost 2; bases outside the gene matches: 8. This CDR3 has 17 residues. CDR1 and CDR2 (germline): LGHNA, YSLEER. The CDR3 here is CASSQGHPGGRNQPQHF. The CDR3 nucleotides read TGCGCCAGCAGCCAAGGACACCCAGGGGGTCGCAATCAGCCCCAGCATTTT.

CDR3: CASSLTPGTGNEKLFF. The CDR3 region has the DNA TGCGCCAGCAGCTTGACCCCCGGGACAGGGAATGAAAAACTGTTTTTT. This chain links TRBV5-1 with TRBJ1-4; 9 nucleotides line up with TRBD1. This CDR3 is built from 16 residues. J was trimmed by 5 bases and V by 1 base; bases with no gene match: 6. Looked up from germline, CDR1 is SGHRS and CDR2 is YFSETQ. Full variable domain (missing parts from reference TRBV5-1 and TRBJ1-4): KAGVTQTPRYLIKTRGQQVTLSCSPISGHRSVSWYQQTPGQGLQFLFEYFSETQRNKGNFPGRFSGRQFSNSRSEMNVSTLELGDSALYLCASSLTPGTGNEKLFFGSGTQLSVL.

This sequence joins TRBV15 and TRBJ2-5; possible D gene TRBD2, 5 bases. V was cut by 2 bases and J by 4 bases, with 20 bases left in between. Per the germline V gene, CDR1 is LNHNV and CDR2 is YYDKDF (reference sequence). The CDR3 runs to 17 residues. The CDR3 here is CATSRSGSDLESETQYF. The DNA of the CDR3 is TGTGCCACCAGCAGATCGGGGTCCGACCTAGAGTCAGAGACCCAGTACTTC.

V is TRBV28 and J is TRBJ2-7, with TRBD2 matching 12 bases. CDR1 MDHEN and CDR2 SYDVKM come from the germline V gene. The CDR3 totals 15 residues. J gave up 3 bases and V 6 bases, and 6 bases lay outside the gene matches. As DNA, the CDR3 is TGTGCCAGCAGCAGACTAGCGGGAGAGGTCTACGAGCAGTACTTC. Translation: CASSRLAGEVYEQYF.

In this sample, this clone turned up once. The CDR3 DNA follows: TGCGCCAGCCGAGGGCTAGCGGGTGAGGGGACCAAAAACATTCAGTACTTC. This sequence encodes CASRGLAGEGTKNIQYF. V is TRBV5-1 and J is TRBJ2-4, with 8 bases matching TRBD2. Germline-derived CDR1 and CDR2 are SGHRS and YFSETQ. Losses at the gene ends were 7 bases for V and 2 bases for J; bases not matched to a gene: 14. There are 17 residues in the CDR3.

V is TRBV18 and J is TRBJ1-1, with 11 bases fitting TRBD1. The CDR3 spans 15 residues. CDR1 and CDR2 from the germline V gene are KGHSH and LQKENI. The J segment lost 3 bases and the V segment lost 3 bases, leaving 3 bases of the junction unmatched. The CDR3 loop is CASSPRDRGDTEAFF. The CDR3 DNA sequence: TGTGCCAGCTCACCCCGGGACAGGGGGGACACTGAAGCTTTCTTT.

CDR3: CASLRRTGQYGYTF. CDR3 nucleotide sequence: TGTGCCAGCCTTAGGCGGACAGGACAATATGGCTACACCTTC. V usage is TRBV7-2 and J usage is TRBJ1-2; TRBD1 matches at 7 bases. CDR1 and CDR2 (germline): SGHTA, FQGNSA. V lost 8 bases to trimming and J lost 5 bases; unmatched junction nucleotides: 11. The CDR3 totals 14 residues.

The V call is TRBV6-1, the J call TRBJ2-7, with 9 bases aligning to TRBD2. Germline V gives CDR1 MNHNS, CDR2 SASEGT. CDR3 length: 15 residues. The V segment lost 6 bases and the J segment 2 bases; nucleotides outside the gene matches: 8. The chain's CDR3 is CASSAVAGVTYEQYF. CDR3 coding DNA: TGTGCCAGCAGCGCCGTAGCGGGGGTTACCTACGAGCAGTACTTC.

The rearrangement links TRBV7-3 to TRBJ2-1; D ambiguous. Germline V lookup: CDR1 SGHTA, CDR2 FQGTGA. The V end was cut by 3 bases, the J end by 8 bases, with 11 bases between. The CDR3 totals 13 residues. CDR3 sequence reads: CASSLGQMDEQFF. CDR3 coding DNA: TGTGCCAGCAGCTTGGGTCAGATGGATGAGCAGTTCTTC.

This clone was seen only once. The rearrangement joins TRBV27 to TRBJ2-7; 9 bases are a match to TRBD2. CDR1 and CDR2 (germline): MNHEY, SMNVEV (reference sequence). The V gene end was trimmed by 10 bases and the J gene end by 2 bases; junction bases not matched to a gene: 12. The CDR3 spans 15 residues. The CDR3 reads CATAQPLAGTYEQYF. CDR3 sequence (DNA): TGTGCCACCGCTCAACCACTAGCGGGTACCTACGAGCAGTACTTC.

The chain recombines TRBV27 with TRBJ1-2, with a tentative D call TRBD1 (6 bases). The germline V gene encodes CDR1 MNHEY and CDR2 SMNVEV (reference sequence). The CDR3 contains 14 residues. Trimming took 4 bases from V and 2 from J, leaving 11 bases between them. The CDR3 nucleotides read TGTGCCAGCAGTTCAATCAGGGGCAACTATGGCTACACCTTC. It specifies CASSSIRGNYGYTF.

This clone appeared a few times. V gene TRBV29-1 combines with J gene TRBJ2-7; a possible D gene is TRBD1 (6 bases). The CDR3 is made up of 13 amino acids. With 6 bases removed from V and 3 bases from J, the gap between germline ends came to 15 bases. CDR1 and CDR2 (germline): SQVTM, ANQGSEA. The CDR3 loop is CSVARQDLYEQYF. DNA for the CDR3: TGCAGCGTCGCAAGACAGGACCTCTACGAGCAGTACTTC.

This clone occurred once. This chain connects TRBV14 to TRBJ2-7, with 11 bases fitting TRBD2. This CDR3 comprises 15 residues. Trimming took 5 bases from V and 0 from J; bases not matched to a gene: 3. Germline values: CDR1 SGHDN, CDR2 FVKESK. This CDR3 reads CASSGTSGFSYEQYF. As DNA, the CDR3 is TGTGCCAGCAGCGGGACTAGCGGTTTCTCCTACGAGCAGTACTTC.

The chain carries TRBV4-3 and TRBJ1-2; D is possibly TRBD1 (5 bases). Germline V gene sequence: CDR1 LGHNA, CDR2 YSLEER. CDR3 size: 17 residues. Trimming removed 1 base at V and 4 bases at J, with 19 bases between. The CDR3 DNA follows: TGCGCCAGCAGCCAAGCTTTGACAGCTAACGGGCTCTATGGCTACACCTTC. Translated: CASSQALTANGLYGYTF.

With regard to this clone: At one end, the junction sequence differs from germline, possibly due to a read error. In DNA form, the CDR3 reads TGTGCTAGCAGCCTCGGGGTGGACAATGAGCAGTTCTTC. The encoded protein is CASSLGVDNEQFF. The gene calls are TRBV7-7 and TRBJ2-1; tentatively, D is TRBD2 (5 bases). This CDR3 spans 13 amino acids. Germline CDR1 is SSHAT and CDR2 is FNYEAQ (reference sequence).

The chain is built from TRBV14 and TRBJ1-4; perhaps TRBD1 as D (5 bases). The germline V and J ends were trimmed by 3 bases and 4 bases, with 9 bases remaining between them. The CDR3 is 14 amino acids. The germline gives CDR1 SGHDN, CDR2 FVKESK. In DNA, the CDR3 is TGTGCCAGCAGCCACGGGGGGTTTAATGAAAAACTGTTTTTT. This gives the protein CASSHGGFNEKLFF.

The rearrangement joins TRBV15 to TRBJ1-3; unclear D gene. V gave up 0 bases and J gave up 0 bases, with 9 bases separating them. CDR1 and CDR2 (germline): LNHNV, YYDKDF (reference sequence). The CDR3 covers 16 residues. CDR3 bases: TGTGCCACCAGCAGAGAGCTCGCCTTCTCTGGAAACACCATATATTTT. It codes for CATSRELAFSGNTIYF.

CDR3 amino acids: CASSQDTNTGELFF. The CDR3 bases are TGTGCCAGCAGTCAGGACACGAACACCGGGGAGCTGTTTTTT. The chain carries TRBV7-2 and TRBJ2-2, with a tentative D call TRBD1 (5 bases). Per germline, CDR1 SGHTA and CDR2 FQGNSA. CDR3 length equals 14 residues. V lost 6 bases, J lost 0 bases, and 8 bases lay in between.

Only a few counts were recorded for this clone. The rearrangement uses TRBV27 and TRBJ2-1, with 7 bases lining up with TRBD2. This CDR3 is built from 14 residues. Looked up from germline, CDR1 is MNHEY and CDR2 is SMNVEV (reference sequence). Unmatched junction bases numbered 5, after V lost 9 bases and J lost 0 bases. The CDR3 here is CASSSGFSYNEQFF. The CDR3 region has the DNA TGTGCCAGTAGTAGCGGGTTCTCCTACAATGAGCAGTTCTTC.

The DNA of the CDR3 is TGTGCCAGCAGCCCTCAAGGCGGGAGCAATCAGCCCCAGCATTTT. It codes for CASSPQGGSNQPQHF. This chain links TRBV9 with TRBJ1-5; the D is unclear. V was clipped by 4 bases and J by 1 base, with 12 bases between them. CDR1 and CDR2 (germline): SGDLS, YYNGEE. This CDR3 spans 15 amino acids.

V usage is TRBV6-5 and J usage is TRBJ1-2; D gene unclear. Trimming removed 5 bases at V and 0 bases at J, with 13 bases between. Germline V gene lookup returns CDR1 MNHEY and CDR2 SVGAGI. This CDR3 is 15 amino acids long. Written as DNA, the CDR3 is TGTGCCAGCAGTACCGGAGCCTATACTAACTATGGCTACACCTTC. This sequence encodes CASSTGAYTNYGYTF.

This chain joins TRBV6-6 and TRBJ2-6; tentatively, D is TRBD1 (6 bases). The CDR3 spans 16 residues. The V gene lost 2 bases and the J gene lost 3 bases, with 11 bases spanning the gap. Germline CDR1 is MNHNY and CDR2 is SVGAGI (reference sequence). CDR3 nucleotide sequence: TGTGCCAGCAGTTACCTGGGGGCGGATGGGGCCAACGTCCTGACTTTC. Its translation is CASSYLGADGANVLTF.

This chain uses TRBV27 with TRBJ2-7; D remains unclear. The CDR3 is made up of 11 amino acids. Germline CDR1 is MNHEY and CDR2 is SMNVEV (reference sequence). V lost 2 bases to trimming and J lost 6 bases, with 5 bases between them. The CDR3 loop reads CASSLGAEQYF. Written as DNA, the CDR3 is TGTGCCAGCAGTTTAGGTGCCGAGCAGTACTTC.

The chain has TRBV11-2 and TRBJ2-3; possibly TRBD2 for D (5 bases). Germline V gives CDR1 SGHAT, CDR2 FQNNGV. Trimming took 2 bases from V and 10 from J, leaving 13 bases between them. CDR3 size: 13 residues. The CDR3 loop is CASSLLEANAQYF. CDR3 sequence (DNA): TGTGCCAGCAGCTTATTGGAGGCCAACGCGCAGTATTTT.

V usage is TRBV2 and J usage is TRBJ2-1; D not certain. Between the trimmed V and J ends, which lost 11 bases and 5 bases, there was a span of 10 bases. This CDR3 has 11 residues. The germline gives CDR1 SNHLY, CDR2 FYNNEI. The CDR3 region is CAVLRNNEQFF. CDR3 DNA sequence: TGTGCCGTGCTACGAAACAATGAGCAGTTCTTC.

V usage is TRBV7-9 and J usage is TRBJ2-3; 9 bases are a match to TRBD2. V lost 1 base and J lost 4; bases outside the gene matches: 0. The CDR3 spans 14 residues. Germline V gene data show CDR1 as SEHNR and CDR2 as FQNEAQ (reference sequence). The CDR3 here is CASSLVAGADTQYF. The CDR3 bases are TGTGCCAGCAGCTTAGTAGCGGGAGCAGATACGCAGTATTTT.

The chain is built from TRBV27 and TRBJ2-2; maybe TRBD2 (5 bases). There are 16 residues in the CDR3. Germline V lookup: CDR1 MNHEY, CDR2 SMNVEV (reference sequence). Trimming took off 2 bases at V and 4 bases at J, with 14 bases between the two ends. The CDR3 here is CASSLLPVRGTGELFF. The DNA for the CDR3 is TGTGCCAGCAGTTTACTCCCAGTCCGGGGCACCGGGGAGCTGTTTTTT.

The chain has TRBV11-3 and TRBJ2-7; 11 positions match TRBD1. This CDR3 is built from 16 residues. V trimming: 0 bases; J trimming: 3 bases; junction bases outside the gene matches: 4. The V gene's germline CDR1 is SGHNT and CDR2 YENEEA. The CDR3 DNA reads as TGTGCCAGCAGCTTAGATGCAGGGACAGGGGGCTACGAGCAGTACTTC. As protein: CASSLDAGTGGYEQYF.